The T cell receptor (beta chain) described here comes from a study of blood T cell repertoires in COVID-19. Germline V gives CDR1 ENHRY, CDR2 SYGVKD. The CDR3 sequence is 12 residues long. Trimming removed 3 bases from V and 4 bases from J, with 6 bases in between. Measured with immunoSEQ multiplex PCR; TCRdb has only the in-frame clones, and not every one. The sample records more than 400,000 clones, approximately 85% being singletons. The TCR sequence derives from a human donor in a cohort sampled during active COVID-19. The chain combines TRBV10-3 with TRBJ1-2; D not resolved. The sequenced sample consisted of peripheral blood. The CDR3 region has the DNA TGTGCCATCAGTGATGCGAGCTATGGCTACACCTTC. This encodes CAISDASYGYTF.